Listed below are T cell receptor beta chains from one sample, sequenced in a study of cytomegalovirus exposure and HLA in healthy donors. Some clones are missing from TCRdb's copy, which holds only in-frame ones; the method was immunoSEQ multiplex PCR. The repertoire has 100,000 to 150,000 clones, 89% of them found once; the top ten carry around 3.4%. Specimen: PBMCs. The receptors derive from a young man in good health and CMV-seronegative. Each CDR3 is given with its conserved first and last residue. The D gene is left open where the match is weak. Clone size is stated in some rows and not others, as once, few, many or a class when expanded.

V gene: TRBV4-3; D gene: -; J gene: TRBJ2-3; clone size: -; CDR3 DNA: TGCGCCAGCAGCCAAGATCGAGCGGAGAGCACAGATACGCAGTATTTT; CDR3 protein: CASSQDRAESTDTQYF
V gene: TRBV5-1; D gene: TRBD1; J gene: TRBJ2-1; clone size: -; CDR3 DNA: TGCGCCAGCAGCTTAGGGACAGGGCCCAATGAGCAGTTCTTC; CDR3 protein: CASSLGTGPNEQFF
V gene: TRBV19; D gene: -; J gene: TRBJ1-6; clone size: once; CDR3 DNA: TGTGCCAGTAGTATAAGGCAGGGGCGGCATTCACCCCTCCACTTT; CDR3 protein: CASSIRQGRHSPLHF
V gene: TRBV7-2; D gene: TRBD2; J gene: TRBJ2-7; clone size: -; CDR3 DNA: TGTGCCAGCGGACCCCTCGTCAGCGGGGGGGCAGGCGCCTACGAGCAGTACTTC; CDR3 protein: CASGPLVSGGAGAYEQYF
V gene: TRBV5-1; D gene: TRBD2; J gene: TRBJ2-1; clone size: -; CDR3 DNA: TGCGCCAGCAGCTTAACGGGGGGGCACAATGAGCAGTTCTTC; CDR3 protein: CASSLTGGHNEQFF
V gene: TRBV18; D gene: -; J gene: TRBJ2-1; clone size: -; CDR3 DNA: TGTGCCAGCTCCCCGGTAGCTGTCATGGGTTACTACAATGAGCAGTTCTTC; CDR3 protein: CASSPVAVMGYYNEQFF
V gene: TRBV29-1; D gene: TRBD1; J gene: TRBJ2-7; clone size: -; CDR3 DNA: TGCAGCGTAAACAAAAGAAAAGGGACAGGGGGTTCCTACGAGCAGTACTTC; CDR3 protein: CSVNKRKGTGGSYEQYF
V gene: TRBV7-9; D gene: -; J gene: TRBJ2-5; clone size: -; CDR3 DNA: TGTGCCAGCAGCCCGATTGGGGCAGGAGAGACCCAGTACTTC; CDR3 protein: CASSPIGAGETQYF
V gene: TRBV11-1; D gene: -; J gene: TRBJ2-6; clone size: -; CDR3 DNA: TGTGCCAGCAGCTTAACCGCCAGGGGGGTGACTGGGGCCAACGTCCTGACTTTC; CDR3 protein: CASSLTARGVTGANVLTF
V gene: TRBV6-1; D gene: TRBD1; J gene: TRBJ1-1; clone size: -; CDR3 DNA: TGTGCCAGCAGTGATTTAGGGACAGGGGCTGAAGCTTTCTTT; CDR3 protein: CASSDLGTGAEAFF
V gene: TRBV6-5; D gene: -; J gene: TRBJ1-2; clone size: -; CDR3 DNA: TGTGCCAGCAGGGGTGGTGGGGGGGACTATGGCTACACCTTC; CDR3 protein: CASRGGGGDYGYTF
V gene: TRBV7-3; D gene: TRBD1; J gene: TRBJ2-7; clone size: -; CDR3 DNA: TGTGCCAGCAGCCTCGGGACAGAATACGAGCAGTACTTC; CDR3 protein: CASSLGTEYEQYF
V gene: TRBV27; D gene: TRBD1; J gene: TRBJ1-6; clone size: once; CDR3 DNA: TGTGCCAGTACTAGACAGGGGAATTCTTCACCCCTCCACTTT; CDR3 protein: CASTRQGNSSPLHF
V gene: TRBV2; D gene: -; J gene: TRBJ2-7; clone size: -; CDR3 DNA: TGTGCCAGCAGTGAAAACAGCTACGAGCAGTACTTC; CDR3 protein: CASSENSYEQYF
V gene: TRBV4-2; D gene: TRBD2; J gene: TRBJ2-3; clone size: -; CDR3 DNA: TGTGCCAGCAGCCATCCAGGACTAGCGGGGGGGCAGACAGATACGCAGTATTTT; CDR3 protein: CASSHPGLAGGQTDTQYF
V gene: TRBV5-1; D gene: TRBD2; J gene: TRBJ2-7; clone size: -; CDR3 DNA: TGCGCCAGCAGCTGGGAGGGGTTCTCCTACGAGCAGTACTTC; CDR3 protein: CASSWEGFSYEQYF
V gene: TRBV19; D gene: -; J gene: TRBJ1-6; clone size: -; CDR3 DNA: TGTGCCAGTAGAGTACAGGACTCCTATAATTCACCCCTCCACTTT; CDR3 protein: CASRVQDSYNSPLHF
V gene: TRBV27; D gene: -; J gene: TRBJ1-1; clone size: -; CDR3 DNA: TGTGCCAGCAGTCCCTTGGACAGCCGCACTGAAGCTTTCTTT; CDR3 protein: CASSPLDSRTEAFF
V gene: TRBV7-2; D gene: -; J gene: TRBJ1-1; clone size: -; CDR3 DNA: TGTGCCAGCAGCTTGGCGCCGGCTAGCACTGAAGCTTTCTTT; CDR3 protein: CASSLAPASTEAFF
V gene: TRBV5-6; D gene: TRBD1; J gene: TRBJ1-2; clone size: -; CDR3 DNA: TGTGCCAGCAGCTTACAGGGGTCTAACTATGGCTACACCTTC; CDR3 protein: CASSLQGSNYGYTF
V gene: TRBV5-6; D gene: -; J gene: TRBJ1-4; clone size: -; CDR3 DNA: TGTGCCAGCGATCCGGGACTGACTAATGAAAAACTGTTTTTT; CDR3 protein: CASDPGLTNEKLFF
V gene: TRBV19; D gene: -; J gene: TRBJ2-2; clone size: -; CDR3 DNA: TGTGCCAGTCCCGACAGGATCACCGGGGAGCTGTTTTTT; CDR3 protein: CASPDRITGELFF
V gene: TRBV27; D gene: -; J gene: TRBJ1-5; clone size: -; CDR3 DNA: TGTGCCAGCAGTCCCCGTCTCAGCGTTGGCCTTCAGCCCCAGCATTTT; CDR3 protein: CASSPRLSVGLQPQHF
V gene: TRBV6-5; D gene: TRBD1; J gene: TRBJ1-5; clone size: few; CDR3 DNA: TGTGCCAGCAGTCCGGACAGGGGCAATCAGCCCCAGCATTTT; CDR3 protein: CASSPDRGNQPQHF
V gene: TRBV27; D gene: -; J gene: TRBJ2-7; clone size: -; CDR3 DNA: TGTGCCAGCAGTACCCTGGTGGGCGGGGGCCTTTCTTCCTACGAGCAGTACTTC; CDR3 protein: CASSTLVGGGLSSYEQYF
V gene: TRBV7-8; D gene: -; J gene: TRBJ2-7; clone size: -; CDR3 DNA: TGTGCCAGCAGCTTAAAAGGGGCCGCATGGGGCGAGCAGTACTTC; CDR3 protein: CASSLKGAAWGEQYF
V gene: TRBV28; D gene: TRBD1; J gene: TRBJ1-2; clone size: -; CDR3 DNA: TGTGCCAGCAGTTCGCCGGGACAGCTTGCGGTGTTTTACACCTTC; CDR3 protein: CASSSPGQLAVFYTF
V gene: TRBV7-2; D gene: TRBD1; J gene: TRBJ2-1; clone size: once; CDR3 DNA: TGTGCCAGCAGCTTAAGGGGACAGGGGTACAATGAGCAGTTCTTC; CDR3 protein: CASSLRGQGYNEQFF
V gene: TRBV5-4; D gene: -; J gene: TRBJ1-2; clone size: -; CDR3 DNA: TGTGCCAGCAGCCCCCCCGAGGTGCGGGGGAATGGCTACACCTTC; CDR3 protein: CASSPPEVRGNGYTF
V gene: TRBV11-2; D gene: TRBD2; J gene: TRBJ2-1; clone size: -; CDR3 DNA: TGTGCCAGCAGCCGTCCCGGGACCGGGGGGAATGAGCAGTTCTTC; CDR3 protein: CASSRPGTGGNEQFF